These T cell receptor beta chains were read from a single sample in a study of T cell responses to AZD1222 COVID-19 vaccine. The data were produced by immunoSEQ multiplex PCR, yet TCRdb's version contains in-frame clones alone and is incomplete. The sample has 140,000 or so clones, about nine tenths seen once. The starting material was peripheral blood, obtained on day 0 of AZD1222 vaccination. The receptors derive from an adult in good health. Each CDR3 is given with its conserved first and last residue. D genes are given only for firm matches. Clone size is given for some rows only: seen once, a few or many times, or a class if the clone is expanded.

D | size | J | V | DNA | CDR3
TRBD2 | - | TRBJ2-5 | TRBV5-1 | TGCGCCAGCAGCCCCACCCAGCGGGAGAGAGAGACCCAGTACTTC | CASSPTQRERETQYF
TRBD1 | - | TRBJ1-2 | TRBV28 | TGTGCCAGCAGTTTGTTAGGGGGCTCCCCTATTCGTGGCTACACCTTC | CASSLLGGSPIRGYTF
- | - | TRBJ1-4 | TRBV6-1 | TGTGCCAGCAGTGAACCTGGAGAAGTAAGGGAAAAACTGTTTTTT | CASSEPGEVREKLFF
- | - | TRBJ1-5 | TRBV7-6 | TGTGCCAGCAGCTTAGTAGGTAGCAATCAGCCCCAGCATTTT | CASSLVGSNQPQHF
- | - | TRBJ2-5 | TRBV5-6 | TGTGCCAGCAGCTGGTGGACAGCACAAGAGACCCAGTACTTC | CASSWWTAQETQYF
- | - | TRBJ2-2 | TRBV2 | TGTGCCAGCAGTGAACAGGGCGCCGGGGAGCTGTTTTTT | CASSEQGAGELFF
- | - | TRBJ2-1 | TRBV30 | TGTGCCTGGAGTGTACTTAATAACAATGAGCAGTTCTTC | CAWSVLNNNEQFF
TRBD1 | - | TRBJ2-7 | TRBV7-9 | TGTGCCAGCAGCATATACAGGGGCTACGAGCAGTACTTC | CASSIYRGYEQYF
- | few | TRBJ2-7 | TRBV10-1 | TGCGCCAGCAGTGAGGAACTCTCAAGCTCCTACGAGCAGTACTTC | CASSEELSSSYEQYF
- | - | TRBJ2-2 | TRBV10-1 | TGCGCCAGCAGCTGGAGCCTAAACACCGGGGAGCTGTTTTTT | CASSWSLNTGELFF
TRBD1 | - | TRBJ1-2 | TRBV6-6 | TGTGCCAGCAGAACACTACAGGGGGCGAATGATGGCTACACCTTC | CASRTLQGANDGYTF
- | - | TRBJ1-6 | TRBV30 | TGTGCCTGGAGAGGGGTTAGTTATAATTCACCCCTCCACTTT | CAWRGVSYNSPLHF
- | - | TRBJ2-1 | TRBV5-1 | TGCGCCAGCAGCTTGGAAATATGGGGGTCCTACAATGAGCAGTTCTTC | CASSLEIWGSYNEQFF
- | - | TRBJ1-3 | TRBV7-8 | TGTGCCAGCAGCTTAGTGTCCAGCCCTGGAAACACCATATATTTT | CASSLVSSPGNTIYF
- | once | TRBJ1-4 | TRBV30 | TGTGCCTGGAGTCCCGGATATGGGGAGTATGAAAAACTGTTTTTT | CAWSPGYGEYEKLFF
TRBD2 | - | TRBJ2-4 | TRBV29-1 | TGCAGCGTCTCAGAGGGGCGGGAGGGAAACATTCAGTACTTC | CSVSEGREGNIQYF
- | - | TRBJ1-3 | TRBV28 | TGTGCCAGCAGTTCTCAGGTTAAAACGGGAAACACCATATATTTT | CASSSQVKTGNTIYF
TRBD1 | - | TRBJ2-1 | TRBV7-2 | TGTGCCAGCAGCATTAACAGGGGGGTGCAGTTCTTC | CASSINRGVQFF
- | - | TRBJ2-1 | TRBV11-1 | TGTGCCAGCAGCGGGAGCTCCTACAATGAGCAGTTCTTC | CASSGSSYNEQFF
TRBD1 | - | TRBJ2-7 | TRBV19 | TGTGCCAGTAGTAGCCGTACAGGGGAGATGTCCTACGAGCAGTACTTC | CASSSRTGEMSYEQYF
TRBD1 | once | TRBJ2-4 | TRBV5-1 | TGCGCCAGCAGCGGGGGACAGAAAGGAAACATTCAGTACTTC | CASSGGQKGNIQYF
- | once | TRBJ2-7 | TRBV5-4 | TGTGCCAGCAGCCAGGGCCGGGGGCCCGAGCAGTACTTC | CASSQGRGPEQYF
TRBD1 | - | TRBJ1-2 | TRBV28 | TGTGCCAGCAGTTTATGGGACCTCGGGACAGGGGACTACGGCTACACCTTC | CASSLWDLGTGDYGYTF
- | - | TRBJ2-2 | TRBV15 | TGTGCCACCAGCAGAGATATTGAGGGGGCGAACACCGGGGAGCTGTTTTTT | CATSRDIEGANTGELFF
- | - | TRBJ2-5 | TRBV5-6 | TGTGCCAGCAGCTTGGCCTCAGGATCCTCGGAGACCCAGTACTTC | CASSLASGSSETQYF
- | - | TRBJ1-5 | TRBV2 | TGTGCCAGCAGTACACAGGGATTTGGGAATCAGCCCCAGCATTTT | CASSTQGFGNQPQHF
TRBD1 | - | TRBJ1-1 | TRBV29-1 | TGCAGCGTGCCCCTGGGACAGGACACTGAAGCTTTCTTT | CSVPLGQDTEAFF
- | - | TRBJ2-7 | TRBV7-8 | TGTGCCAGCAGGCTACAAGCTTACGAGCAGTACTTC | CASRLQAYEQYF
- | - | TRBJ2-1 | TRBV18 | TGTGCCAGCTCACCTTTGGGGGATGAGCAGTTCTTC | CASSPLGDEQFF
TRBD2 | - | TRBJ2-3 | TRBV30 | TGTGCCTGGGGGGGGCTTTGGACTAGCGGAGGAGCAGATACGCAGTATTTT | CAWGGLWTSGGADTQYF
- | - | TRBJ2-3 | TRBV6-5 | TGTGCCAGCAGTTACTCTCCGGGTGCTTTAGATACGCAGTATTTT | CASSYSPGALDTQYF
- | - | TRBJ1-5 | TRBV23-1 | TGCGCCAGCAGCCTGACTTTATCCGGGGCTGTGGATCAGCCCCAGCATTTT | CASSLTLSGAVDQPQHF
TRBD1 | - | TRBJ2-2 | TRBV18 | TGTGCCAGCTCACCTTTGACGCCTCGGGACAGAAACACCGGGGAGCTGTTTTTT | CASSPLTPRDRNTGELFF
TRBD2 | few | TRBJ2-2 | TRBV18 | TGTGCCAGCTCACCACAGCGGGACCTTACCGGGGAGCTGTTTTTT | CASSPQRDLTGELFF
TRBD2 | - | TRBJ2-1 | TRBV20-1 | TGCAGTGCTAGTAGCGGGAGAAGCTCCTACAATGAGCAGTTCTTC | CSASSGRSSYNEQFF
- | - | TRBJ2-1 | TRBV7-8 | TGTGCCAGCAGCTTATTCTCAGGGGCATCCAATGAGCAGTTCTTC | CASSLFSGASNEQFF
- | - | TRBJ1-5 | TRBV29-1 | TGCAGCGTAGCGGGACGGAACAATCAGCCCCAGCATTTT | CSVAGRNNQPQHF
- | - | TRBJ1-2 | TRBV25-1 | TGTGCCAGCAGGGGGGCAGCGTCGGATGGCTACACCTTC | CASRGAASDGYTF
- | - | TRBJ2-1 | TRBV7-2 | TGTGCCAGCAGCTTTTCCTCTAACAATGAGCAGTTCTTC | CASSFSSNNEQFF
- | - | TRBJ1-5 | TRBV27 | TGTGCCAGCAGTTTACTGGGTCAGCCCCAGCATTTT | CASSLLGQPQHF
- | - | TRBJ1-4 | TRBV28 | TGTGCCAGCAGTTCCCTAGGAGCAACTAATGAAAAACTGTTTTTT | CASSSLGATNEKLFF
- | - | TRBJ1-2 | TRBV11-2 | TGTGCCAGCAGCTTACGTGCGAAAGGCTACACCTTC | CASSLRAKGYTF
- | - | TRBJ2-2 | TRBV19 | TGTGCCAGTAGCCGAGGGTGGGGGGAGACTAACACCGGGGAGCTGTTTTTT | CASSRGWGETNTGELFF
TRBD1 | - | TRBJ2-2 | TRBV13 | TGTGCCAGCAGCTCGGGACAGGGTTCGGAGCTGTTTTTT | CASSSGQGSELFF
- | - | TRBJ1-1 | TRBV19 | TGTGCCAGTAGTATAGGGCCCAGCGTAGGGGCCACTGAAGCTTTCTTT | CASSIGPSVGATEAFF